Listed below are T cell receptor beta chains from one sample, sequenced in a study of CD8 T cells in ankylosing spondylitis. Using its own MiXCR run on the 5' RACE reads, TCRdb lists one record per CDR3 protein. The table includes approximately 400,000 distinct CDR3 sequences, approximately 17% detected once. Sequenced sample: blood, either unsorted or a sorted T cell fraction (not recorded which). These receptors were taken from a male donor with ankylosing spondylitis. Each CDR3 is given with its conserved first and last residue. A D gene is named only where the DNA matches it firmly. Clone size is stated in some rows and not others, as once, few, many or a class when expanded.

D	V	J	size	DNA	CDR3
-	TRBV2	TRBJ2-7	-	TGTGCCAGCAGAATAGAAAGCGTTGGGGAGCAGTACTTC	CASRIESVGEQYF
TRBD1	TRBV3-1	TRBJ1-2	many	TGTGCCAGCAGCCAATGGACAGGGGGCCATGGCTACACCTTC	CASSQWTGGHGYTF
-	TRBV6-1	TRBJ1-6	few	TGTGCCAGCAGCCCCGTCCGGGGCTATAATTCACCCCTCCACTTT	CASSPVRGYNSPLHF
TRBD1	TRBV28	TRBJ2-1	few	TGTGCCAGCAGTACCCCAGGACAGGGGGCAAGGAATGAGCAGTTCTTC	CASSTPGQGARNEQFF
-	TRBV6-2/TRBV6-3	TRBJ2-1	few	TGTGCCAGCAGTTTATCTAGCGAGGAGCAGTTCTTC	CASSLSSEEQFF
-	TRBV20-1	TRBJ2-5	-	TGCAGTGCCCCCTTTGGACCCCAAGAGACCCAGTACTTC	CSAPFGPQETQYF
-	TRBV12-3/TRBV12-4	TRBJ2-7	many	TGTGCCAGCAGTCCCGGGACACCCCTACAGTACTTC	CASSPGTPLQYF
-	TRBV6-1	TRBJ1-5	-	TGTGCCAGCAGTGGAGTTTCACTAGGTCAGCCCCAGCATTTT	CASSGVSLGQPQHF
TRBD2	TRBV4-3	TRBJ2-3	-	TGCGCCAGCAGGAGACGACTAGCGCCAAGCACAGATACGCAGTATTTT	CASRRRLAPSTDTQYF
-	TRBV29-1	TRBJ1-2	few	TGCAGCGTTGAAAGGGCGGGCGGCTACACCTTC	CSVERAGGYTF
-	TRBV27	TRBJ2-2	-	TGTGCCAGCCGTAGACCCGCCGGGGAGCTGTTTTTT	CASRRPAGELFF
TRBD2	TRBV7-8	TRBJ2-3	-	TGTGCCAGCAGAGGGACTAGCGGTAGCACAGATACGCAGTATTTT	CASRGTSGSTDTQYF
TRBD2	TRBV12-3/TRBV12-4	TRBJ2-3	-	TGTGCCAGCAGTCAAACCGGGACTACCACTAGTACGCAGTATTTT	CASSQTGTTTSTQYF
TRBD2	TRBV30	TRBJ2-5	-	TGTGCCTGGAGCCCCGCAGGCGGGGGACTAGCGGGAGCAGAGACCCAGTACTTC	CAWSPAGGGLAGAETQYF
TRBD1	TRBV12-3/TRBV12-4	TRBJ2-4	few	TGTGCCAGCAGGGGGCAGGGGGCTCCCAAAAACATTCAGTACTTC	CASRGQGAPKNIQYF
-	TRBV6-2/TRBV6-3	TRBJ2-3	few	TGTGCCAGCAGACCAGTCGGCACAGATACGCAGTATTTT	CASRPVGTDTQYF
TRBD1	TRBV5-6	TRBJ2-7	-	TGTGCCAGCAGGGAGACAGGGGGGTCCTACGAGCAGTACTTC	CASRETGGSYEQYF
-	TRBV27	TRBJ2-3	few	TGTGCCAGCAGTTTATCGGGGGAGGGCACAGATACGCAGTATTTT	CASSLSGEGTDTQYF
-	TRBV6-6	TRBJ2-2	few	TGTGCCAGCAGCCACAGGGCTGCTGGGGAGCTGTTTTTT	CASSHRAAGELFF
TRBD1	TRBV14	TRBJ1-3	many	TGTGCCAGCAGCCAAACAGGGGCTGGAAACACCATATATTTT	CASSQTGAGNTIYF
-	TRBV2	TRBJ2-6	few	TGTGCCAGCAGTGGATTACGGGGTCTTGGGGCCAACGTCCTGACTTTC	CASSGLRGLGANVLTF
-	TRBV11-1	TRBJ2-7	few	TGTGCCAGCGACACGCGGGTAATCGGGCCTCTAAGGGACTACGAGCAGTACTTC	CASDTRVIGPLRDYEQYF
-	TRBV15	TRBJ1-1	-	TGTGCCACCAGCAGAGTGCAGGGAGCGGGCCTGAACACTGAAGCTTTCTTT	CATSRVQGAGLNTEAFF
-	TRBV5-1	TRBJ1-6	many	TGCGCCAGCAGCTTGGCCGTACAGGGAAATTCACCCCTCCACTTT	CASSLAVQGNSPLHF
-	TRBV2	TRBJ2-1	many	TGTGCCAGCAGTGAAAGGGGTTACAATGAGCAGTTCTTC	CASSERGYNEQFF
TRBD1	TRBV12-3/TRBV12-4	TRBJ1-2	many	TGTGCCAGCAGAGAGAACAGGGGTCATGGGTCTAACTATGGCTACACCTTC	CASRENRGHGSNYGYTF
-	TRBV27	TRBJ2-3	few	TGTGCCAGCAGTTTTTTCCCCCGGAGCCAGGATACGCAGTATTTT	CASSFFPRSQDTQYF
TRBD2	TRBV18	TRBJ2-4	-	TGTGCCAGCTCACCAGGGAGGACTAGCTCTTCATCGAAAAACATTCAGTACTTC	CASSPGRTSSSSKNIQYF
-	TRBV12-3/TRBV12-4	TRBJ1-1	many	TGTGCCAGCAGCCCAGAGAACACTGAAGCTTTCTTT	CASSPENTEAFF
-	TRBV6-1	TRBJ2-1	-	TGTGCCAGCACCAGAGTGCCGAGCTACAATGAGCAGTTCTTC	CASTRVPSYNEQFF
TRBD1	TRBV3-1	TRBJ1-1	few	TGTGCCAGCAGCCAAGGGACAGGGAACACTGAAGCTTTCTTT	CASSQGTGNTEAFF
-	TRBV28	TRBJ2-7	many	TGTGCCAGCAGTTTTCTGGCGTACGAGCAGTACTTC	CASSFLAYEQYF
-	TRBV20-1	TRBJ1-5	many	TGCAGTGCTAGTCCGCGGGAGGGACAGCCCCAGCATTTT	CSASPREGQPQHF
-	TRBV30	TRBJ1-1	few	TGTGCCTGGACCTTAACTAGGGGCACTGAAGCTTTCTTT	CAWTLTRGTEAFF
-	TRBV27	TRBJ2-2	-	TGTGCCAGCAGGGGGACAACGAACACCGGGGAGCTGTTTTTT	CASRGTTNTGELFF
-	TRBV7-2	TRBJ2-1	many	TGTGCCAGCAGCTTATCGTGGGTAGCGTTCAGTGAGCAGTTCTTC	CASSLSWVAFSEQFF
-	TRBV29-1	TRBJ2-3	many	TGCAGCGCCCGGATAGATACGCAGTATTTT	CSARIDTQYF
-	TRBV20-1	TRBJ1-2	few	TGCAGTGCTAGACCCCATCCTGGGGAATCAAGCTATGGCTACACCTTC	CSARPHPGESSYGYTF